This TCR beta chain was obtained from a study of T cell responses to AZD1222 COVID-19 vaccine (dated by TCRdb to the early 2020s). As for the study more broadly: Because spike-specific TCR depth and breadth did not differ between the two schedules, AZD1222 recipients who got a second dose at roughly 4 weeks were pooled with those who got a second dose at roughly 12 weeks. TCR sequencing was performed for roughly 240 trial participants, of whom about 200 were given two doses of AZD1222 and some 26 were given two doses of MenACWY control vaccine. Enrollment into the trials was organized by age into subgroups of 18-55, 56-69 and 70-plus years, and those subgroups contained about 160, 30 and 59 TCR-sequenced participants, respectively. Overall study outcomes, separate from this receptor: A significant rise in spike-specific TCR breadth and depth was observed after two AZD1222 doses relative to day 0 and relative to MenACWY recipients. The 56-69-year group was small, and its depth increase did not reach significance, likely because of low power. Participants were mostly white British, with more females than males. The authors suggested clonal diversity may have been underestimated. Because no day 14 peak-response samples were available, the repertoires could be characterized only after the peak T cell response. Nearly half of unique spike-specific TCRs reportedly recognized epitopes outside regions mutated in the B.1.351 and B.1.1.7 variants. Only a handful of AZD1222 recipients were SARS-CoV-2 seropositive at baseline, limiting conclusions about previously exposed vaccinees. The vaccine-associated CD4 TCRs covered the entire spike protein, and the dominant responses fell in regions 160-218 and 743-854.

Concerning this clone itself: Its recognized antigen is unknown. The record has no base qualities; no much larger clone is one base away.

The CDR3 regions of human TCRbeta chains were subjected to immunosequencing. Under the source paper's analysis protocol: Repertoire TCRs were matched against a reference library of SARS-CoV-2-specific TCRs generated with the MIRA antigen-specificity platform. Breadth meant the fraction of unique TCRs that were SARS-CoV-2-associated, whereas depth meant the fraction of total T cells that were SARS-CoV-2-associated. Using the MIRA data, each spike-specific TCR was mapped to the spike region that the TCR reacts to and placed in a CD4 or CD8 class. Log10-transformed breadth and depth values were compared by one-way ANOVA with Sidak's multiple comparisons tests. The clones in this table, taken by TCRdb from immuneACCESS, are in-frame only. Not every clone is retained; where verified, under half of the shortfall comes from an unresolved V gene, and the cause of the rest is unknown. The V and J calls and clone size come from that table; D and trimming were worked out from the DNA. The sample table lists roughly 120,000 clones, approximately 83% of them with a count of one. The ten largest clones capture about 8.5% of the sample.

The meaning of the sample's time point label: baseline before first vaccination. Vaccinee samples came from UK trials COV001 and COV002, including a single-blind randomized controlled phase 2/3 trial of AZD1222 (ChAdOx1 nCoV-19) in healthy adults. For TCRbeta chain sequencing, PBMC samples were collected from trial participants at day 0 and at day 28 after the second dose. The CDR3, from cysteine to phenylalanine, totals 15 residues. Of all the DNA, just the CDR3 is kept, 45 bases in frame from base 1. The junction shows trimming of 5 bases on V and 4 bases on J, and the gene matches do not reach 7 bases of it. Based on the germline V gene (reference sequence), the CDR1 and CDR2 sequences are LNHDA and SQIVND.

Sequences were derived from peripheral blood, sampled on day 0 of AZD1222 vaccination. Here the chain combines TRBV19 and TRBJ2-7; the central 11 bases match TRBD2. The sequence derives from an adult in good health. The CDR3 corresponds to CASSLTSGGTYEQYF. The nucleotide sequence reads TGTGCCAGTAGTTTAACTAGCGGGGGAACTTACGAGCAGTACTTC.